This passage covers 8 T cell receptor beta chains from one sample sequenced in a study of T cell changes during pregnancy in multiple sclerosis. The protocol was immunoSEQ multiplex PCR, while the TCRdb copy is restricted to in-frame clones and leaves out a portion. The table includes tens of thousands of clones, 92% detected once. This material consisted of peripheral blood, taken before pregnancy. Receptor source: a female donor with multiple sclerosis, enrolled in a pregnancy study.

The genes are TRBV5-1 and TRBJ1-4, with D tentatively TRBD1 (5 bases). V gave up 5 bases and J gave up 5 bases, with 16 bases separating them. This CDR3 region has 15 residues. Germline lookup yields CDR1 SGHRS and CDR2 YFSETQ. The CDR3 DNA reads TGCGCCAGCAGACCCGGAGGGACTGTAAATGAAAAACTGTTTTTT. It encodes CASRPGGTVNEKLFF.

The J gene is TRBJ2-1, the V gene TRBV15; TRBD2 matches at 8 bases. After removal of 5 bases from V and 6 bases from J, the junction contained 6 bases not matched to a gene. The CDR3 spans 14 residues. Per the germline V gene, CDR1 is LNHNV and CDR2 is YYDKDF (reference sequence). DNA for the CDR3: TGTGCCACCAGCGGTAGCGGGAATTTCAATGAGCAGTTCTTC. This sequence encodes CATSGSGNFNEQFF.

The chain combines TRBV5-3 with TRBJ2-5; D possibly corresponds to TRBD1 (7 bases). TRBV5-3 is marked as an open reading frame, function uncertain. V dropped 2 bases and J dropped 4 bases, with 18 bases sitting between them. The CDR3 spans 16 residues. The CDR3 DNA follows: TGTGCCAGAAGCTTAGACTGCTCAGGGGGGACAGAGACCCAGTACTTC. Protein: CARSLDCSGGTETQYF.

The chain couples TRBV28 to TRBJ2-4; 9 positions match TRBD2. The CDR3 has 15 amino acids. CDR1 MDHEN and CDR2 SYDVKM come from the germline V gene. With V trimmed by 8 bases and J by 0 bases, 5 bases remained unmatched. The CDR3 protein is CASGQREVAKNIQYF. The DNA of the CDR3 is TGTGCCAGCGGCCAGCGGGAGGTAGCCAAAAACATTCAGTACTTC.

The chain is built from TRBV5-1 and TRBJ2-2, with 10 bases fitting TRBD2. This CDR3 has 17 amino acids. CDR1 and CDR2 from the germline V gene are SGHRS and YFSETQ. V lost 2 bases to trimming and J lost 1 base; unmatched junction nucleotides: 5. The CDR3, as DNA: TGCGCCAGCAGCTTAGAGGGACTAGCGCTGAACACCGGGGAGCTGTTTTTT. Translated: CASSLEGLALNTGELFF.

The chain uses TRBV7-9 and TRBJ1-4; no definite D call. Trimming removed 3 bases from V and 4 bases from J, with 12 bases in between. The CDR3 contains 15 residues. Germline V gene data show CDR1 as SEHNR and CDR2 as FQNEAQ (reference sequence). CDR3 nucleotides: TGTGCCAGCAGCTTCAGCATCGGCGGTAATGAAAAACTGTTTTTT. As protein: CASSFSIGGNEKLFF.

The J gene is TRBJ1-3, the V gene TRBV4-3; D might be TRBD1 (5 bases). CDR1 is LGHNA, CDR2 YSLEER, per germline. CDR3 length: 15 amino acids. Trimming removed 1 base at V and 0 bases at J, with 7 bases between. CDR3 sequence (DNA): TGCGCCAGCAGCCAAGGACAGCTCTCTGGAAACACCATATATTTT. It codes for CASSQGQLSGNTIYF.

The chain recombines TRBV27 with TRBJ2-3; 7 nucleotides line up with TRBD2. Germline V gene sequence: CDR1 MNHEY, CDR2 SMNVEV (reference sequence). This CDR3 is 15 amino acids long. V dropped 4 bases and J dropped 3; count of bases not matched to a gene: 7. CDR3 sequence reads: CASSWEDGRTDTQYF. CDR3 nucleotides: TGTGCCAGCAGTTGGGAGGACGGGAGGACAGATACGCAGTATTTT.